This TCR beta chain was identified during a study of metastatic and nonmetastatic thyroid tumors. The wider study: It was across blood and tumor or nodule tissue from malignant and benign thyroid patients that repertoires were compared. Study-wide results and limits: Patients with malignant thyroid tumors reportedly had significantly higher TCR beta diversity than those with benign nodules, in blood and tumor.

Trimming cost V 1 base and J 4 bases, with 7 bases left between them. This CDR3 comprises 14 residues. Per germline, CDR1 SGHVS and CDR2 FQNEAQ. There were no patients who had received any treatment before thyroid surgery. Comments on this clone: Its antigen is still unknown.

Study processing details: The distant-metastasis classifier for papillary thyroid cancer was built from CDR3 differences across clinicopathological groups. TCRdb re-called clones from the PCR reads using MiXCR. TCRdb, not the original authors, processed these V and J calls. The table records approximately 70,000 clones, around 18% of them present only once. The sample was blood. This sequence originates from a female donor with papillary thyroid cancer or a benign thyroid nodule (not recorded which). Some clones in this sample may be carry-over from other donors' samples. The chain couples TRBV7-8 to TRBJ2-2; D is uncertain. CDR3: CASSLDWGTGELFF. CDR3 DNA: TGTGCCAGCAGCTTAGATTGGGGCACCGGGGAGCTGTTTTTT.